The 19 T cell receptor beta chains listed next were all sequenced from one sample in a study of regulatory T cells in long-lasting Graves disease. The TCR beta library used iRepertoire HTBI primers with Arm-PCR amplification of CDR3. TCRdb analysed the multiplex PCR reads with MiXCR anew, one entry per CDR3 protein. This table holds about 540,000 distinct CDR3 sequences, about 13% found once. Sample time point: newly diagnosed GD, antithyroid drugs for less than 3 months. PBMC-derived RNA was used for the TCR library. The same sample was also used in a study of T cells in Graves' hyperthyroidism and ophthalmopathy.

This material consisted of peripheral blood mononuclear cells (PBMCs), taken at new diagnosis, from a patient treated with antithyroid drugs. The receptors here all came from a man between 25 and 39 years old with Graves disease.

At least ten counts were recorded for this clonotype. This chain links TRBV10-3 with TRBJ2-1, with 8 bases fitting TRBD2. The CDR3 extends over 14 amino acids. The germline V gene has CDR1 ENHRY and CDR2 SYGVKD. V lost 8 bases, J lost 5 bases, and 8 bases stayed unmatched. This CDR3 reads CAIWDSGTHNEQFF. CDR3 DNA: TGTGCCATCTGGGATAGCGGGACCCACAATGAGCAGTTCTTC.

This sequence joins TRBV19 and TRBJ2-5, with 9 nucleotides matching TRBD1. The CDR3 sequence is 16 residues long. V lost 2 bases to trimming and J lost 4 bases; unmatched junction nucleotides: 8. Germline V gene lookup returns CDR1 LNHDA and CDR2 SQIVND (reference sequence). The CDR3: CASSIRGQGTGETQYF. As DNA, the CDR3 is TGTGCCAGTAGTATAAGAGGACAGGGGACAGGAGAGACCCAGTACTTC.

This clonotype has a count of ten or more. This chain uses TRBV27 with TRBJ1-3; D is perhaps TRBD1 (5 bases). CDR3 length: 16 residues. Trimming pared 5 bases from V and 0 bases from J, leaving 14 bases between. Germline-derived CDR1 and CDR2 are MNHEY and SMNVEV (reference sequence). This CDR3 is CASSPQTAISGNTIYF. DNA of the CDR3: TGTGCCAGCAGTCCCCAGACAGCTATCTCTGGAAACACCATATATTTT.

This clonotype was seen ten or more times. This chain links TRBV12-3 or TRBV12-4 with TRBJ1-2; maybe TRBD1 (6 bases). Deletions cut 1 base from V and 4 bases from J, with 10 bases between. CDR3 length: 14 amino acids. The CDR3 region has the DNA TGTGCCAGCAGTTTAGGGGGGCGGATCTATGGCTACACCTTC. Protein sequence: CASSLGGRIYGYTF.

This clonotype was counted at least ten times. This chain links TRBV3-1 with TRBJ2-1; tentative D call: TRBD1 (6 bases). The length of the CDR3 is 13 residues. V was pared by 0 bases and J by 9 bases, with 9 bases between. The germline V gene has CDR1 LGHDT and CDR2 YNNKEL (reference sequence). CDR3 loop: CASSQEGRGEQFF. The CDR3 DNA follows: TGTGCCAGCAGCCAAGAGGGCAGGGGTGAGCAGTTCTTC.

This clonotype was seen ten or more times. This rearrangement joins TRBV5-6 to TRBJ2-5; D gene uncertain. Germline CDR1 and CDR2: SGHDT and YYEEEE. This CDR3 has 16 residues. Deletions cut 0 bases from V and 5 bases from J, with 17 bases between. CDR3 in DNA: TGTGCCAGCAGCTTGGCCGGACCGCTCCCCCGGGAGACCCAGTACTTC. This sequence encodes CASSLAGPLPRETQYF.

This clonotype came up a few times. The gene calls are TRBV20-1 and TRBJ1-5; D is unresolved. V was shortened by 0 bases and J by 7 bases, with 10 bases between the two germline ends. The CDR3 is 13 amino acids. Germline V lookup: CDR1 DFQATT, CDR2 SNEGSKA (reference sequence). The CDR3 DNA sequence: TGCAGTGCTAGAGATGGGGTCAGCCAGCCCCAGCATTTT. It codes for CSARDGVSQPQHF.

This clonotype was seen many times. The genes are TRBV14 and TRBJ2-5; TRBD2 aligns across 7 bases. CDR1 and CDR2 from the germline V gene are SGHDN and FVKESK. The CDR3 consists of 15 residues. Trimming at V came to 2 bases and at J to 1 base, leaving 4 bases not matched to a gene. The CDR3 region is CASSQTSGVQETQYF. The CDR3 DNA reads TGTGCCAGCAGCCAAACCAGCGGGGTCCAAGAGACCCAGTACTTC.

As concerns this clonotype: Compared with germline, one end of the junction differs, possibly owing to a read error. The chain links TRBV3-1 to TRBJ2-3; 13 positions agree with TRBD2. The DNA matches TRBJ2-7 better at its end, which makes the J call doubtful. Germline CDR1 is LGHDT and CDR2 is YNNKEL (reference sequence). The CDR3 length is 16 residues. The CDR3 bases are TGTGCCAGCTCCCGGACTAGCGGGAGTTCCTCCCACGAGCAGTACTTC. It yields the protein CASSRTSGSSSHEQYF.

This clonotype has a count of ten or more. V gene TRBV6-9 combines with J gene TRBJ1-4; D unresolved. Germline loops: CDR1 MNHGY, CDR2 SVAAGI. Trimming took off 4 bases at V and 8 bases at J, with 14 bases between the two ends. CDR3 size: 14 residues. Written as DNA, the CDR3 is TGTGCCAGCAGTTCCCGGGTTATTAGCGAAAAACTGTTTTTT. Translation: CASSSRVISEKLFF.

This clonotype was detected many times. The chain carries TRBV5-1 and TRBJ2-1; TRBD2 matches at 11 bases. CDR1 is SGHRS, CDR2 YFSETQ, per germline. J lost 6 bases, V lost 3 bases, and 14 bases had no gene match. The CDR3 extends over 18 amino acids. DNA for the CDR3: TGCGCCAGCAGCTCGTCCCCTTATGGGACTAGCGGCTTCAATGAGCAGTTCTTC. Its protein is CASSSSPYGTSGFNEQFF. The whole variable domain, filled in from reference TRBV5-1 and TRBJ2-1, reads KAGVTQTPRYLIKTRGQQVTLSCSPISGHRSVSWYQQTPGQGLQFLFEYFSETQRNKGNFPGRFSGRQFSNSRSEMNVSTLELGDSALYLCASSSSPYGTSGFNEQFFGPGTRLTVL.

Ten or more counts support this clonotype. The chain combines TRBV7-9 with TRBJ2-7; D is unclear. The V gene's germline CDR1 is SEHNR and CDR2 FQNEAQ (reference sequence). V was clipped by 5 bases and J by 4 bases, with 15 bases between them. The CDR3 is 14 residues long. For the CDR3, the DNA is TGTGCCAGCAGCCTCTCACAACACGATTACGAGCAGTACTTC. It yields the protein CASSLSQHDYEQYF.

The V gene is TRBV11-2, the J gene TRBJ2-5; D gene unclear. The ends were cut back, 5 bases at V and 4 bases at J, with 20 bases in the middle. Germline V gene data show CDR1 as SGHAT and CDR2 as FQNNGV. The CDR3 runs 16 residues. The CDR3 coding sequence is TGTGCCAGCAGCACCGACCTGTTCGGGTTGAGAGAGACCCAGTACTTC. This codes for CASSTDLFGLRETQYF. Filled out from reference TRBV11-2 and TRBJ2-5, the complete variable domain reads EAGVAQSPRYKIIEKRQSVAFWCNPISGHATLYWYQQILGQGPKLLIQFQNNGVVDDSQLPKDRFSAERLKGVDSTLKIQPAKLEDSAVYLCASSTDLFGLRETQYFGPGTRLLVL.

This clonotype was seen at least ten times. V and J are TRBV29-1 and TRBJ1-5; D uncertain. Per germline, CDR1 SQVTM and CDR2 ANQGSEA. V was clipped by 4 bases and J by 1 base, with 8 bases between them. The length of the CDR3 is 13 residues. This CDR3 is CSVGYQSNQPQHF. Written as DNA, the CDR3 is TGCAGCGTTGGGTACCAGAGCAATCAGCCCCAGCATTTT.

Comment on this clonotype: A much more abundant neighbour one base away suggests this may be a read error. The chain recombines TRBV27 with TRBJ1-2; D is uncertain. Germline-derived CDR1 and CDR2 are MNHEY and SMNVEV (reference sequence). The CDR3 loop spans 13 amino acids. V lost 0 bases, J lost 4 bases, and 6 bases lay in between. CDR3 region: CASSLSSIYGYTF. The CDR3, as DNA: TGTGCCAGCAGTTTATCGTCCATCTATGGCTACACCTTC.

About this clonotype: A single base separates this from a much larger clone, so it may be a read error. The J gene is TRBJ2-1, the V gene TRBV27; 9 bases line up with TRBD2. The tail of the sequence fits TRBJ2-5 better, so the J call may be wrong. Germline V lookup: CDR1 MNHEY, CDR2 SMNVEV (reference sequence). CDR3 length: 16 residues. CDR3 residues: CASSLIAGVYRETQYF. Written as DNA, the CDR3 is TGTGCCAGCAGTTTGATAGCGGGAGTCTACCGAGAGACCCAGTACTTC.

This clonotype was seen ten or more times. The chain employs TRBV27 and TRBJ2-1; D is perhaps TRBD1 (5 bases). The CDR3 is 16 residues long. Germline assignment: CDR1 MNHEY and CDR2 SMNVEV (reference sequence). V gave up 5 bases and J gave up 1 base, with 15 bases separating them. CDR3 bases: TGTGCCAGCAGTCCACCTTTAGACAGTTCCTACAATGAGCAGTTCTTC. The encoded protein is CASSPPLDSSYNEQFF.

This clonotype came up many times. V and J are TRBV9 and TRBJ1-5; D gene ambiguous. The CDR3 sequence is 14 residues long. V lost 3 bases, J lost 1 base, and 8 bases lay in between. CDR1 is SGDLS and CDR2 is YYNGEE in the germline V gene. The DNA of the CDR3 is TGTGCCAGCAGCGAGGGCACCAGCAATCAGCCCCAGCATTTT. Amino acids: CASSEGTSNQPQHF.

This clonotype was seen many times. This chain links TRBV19 with TRBJ2-1, with 7 bases matching TRBD1. V gave up 6 bases and J gave up 0 bases; unmatched junction bases: 5. The CDR3 covers 15 residues. Germline V gene sequence: CDR1 LNHDA, CDR2 SQIVND (reference sequence). CDR3 sequence: CASRKDRSSYNEQFF. CDR3 sequence (DNA): TGTGCCAGTAGGAAGGACAGGAGCTCCTACAATGAGCAGTTCTTC.